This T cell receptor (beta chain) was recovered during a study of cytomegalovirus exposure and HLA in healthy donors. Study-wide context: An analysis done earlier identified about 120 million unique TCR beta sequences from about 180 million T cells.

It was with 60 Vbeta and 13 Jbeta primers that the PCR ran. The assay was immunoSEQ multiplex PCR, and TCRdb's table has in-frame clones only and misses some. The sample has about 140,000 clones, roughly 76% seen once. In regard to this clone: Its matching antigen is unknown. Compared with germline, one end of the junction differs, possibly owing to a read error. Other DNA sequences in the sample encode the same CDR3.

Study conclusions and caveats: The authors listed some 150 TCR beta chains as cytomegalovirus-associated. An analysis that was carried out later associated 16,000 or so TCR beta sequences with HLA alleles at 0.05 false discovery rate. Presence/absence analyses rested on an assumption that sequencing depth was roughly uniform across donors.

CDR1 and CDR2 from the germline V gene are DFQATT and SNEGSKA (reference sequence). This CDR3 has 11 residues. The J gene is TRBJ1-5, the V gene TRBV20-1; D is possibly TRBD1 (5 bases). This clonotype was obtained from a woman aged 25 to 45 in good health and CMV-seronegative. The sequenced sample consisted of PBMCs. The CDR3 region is CSAGPGQPQHF. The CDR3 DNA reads TGCAGTGCTGGCCCAGGGCAGCCTCAGCATTTT.